This TCR beta chain was obtained from a study of OX40 agonist ivuxolimab in advanced cancers. About the research overall: Patient treatment consisted of intravenous ivuxolimab administration every 2 weeks at 0.01 to 10 mg/kg. Patients undergoing dose escalation presented with hepatocellular carcinoma, melanoma, renal cell or head and neck cancer.

V lost 5 bases and J lost 5; bases outside the gene matches: 12. The CDR3 sequence is 16 residues long. Germline V gene data show CDR1 as SEHNR and CDR2 as FQNEAQ (reference sequence). General observations from the study: At doses 0.1 to 3.0 mg/kg, CD4+ and CD8+ clones expanded. CD8+ T cells were the subset that, on average, had more expanded clones than CD4+.

Profiling relied on immunoSEQ multiplex PCR, and the TCRdb table lists in-frame clones only, not all of them. Of around 44,000 clones listed, around nine tenths are singletons. Details on this clone: Its specificity is unknown.

Specimen: CD4+ or CD8+ T cells sorted from blood, collected in a trial of the OX40 agonist ivuxolimab. This TCR was sampled from an adult with an advanced solid tumor such as melanoma, head and neck, liver or kidney cancer. This chain uses TRBV7-9 with TRBJ2-7, with 10 bases that match TRBD1. DNA for the CDR3: TGTGCCAGCAGCCCCCGCAGACAGGGGGCTTCCAACGAGCAGTACTTC. It encodes CASSPRRQGASNEQYF.